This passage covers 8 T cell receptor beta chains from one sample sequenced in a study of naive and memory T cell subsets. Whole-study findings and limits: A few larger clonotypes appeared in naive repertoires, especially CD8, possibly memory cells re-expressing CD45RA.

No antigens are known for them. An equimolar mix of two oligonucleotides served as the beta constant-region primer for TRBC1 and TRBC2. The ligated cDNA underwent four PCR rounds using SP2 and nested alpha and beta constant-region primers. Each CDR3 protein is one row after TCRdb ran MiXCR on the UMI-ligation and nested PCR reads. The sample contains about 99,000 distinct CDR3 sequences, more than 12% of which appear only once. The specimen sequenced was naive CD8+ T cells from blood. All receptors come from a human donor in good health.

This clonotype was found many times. The CDR3 reads CSVDSRASGRGMVQFF. The CDR3 DNA follows: TGCAGCGTTGATAGTAGGGCTAGCGGGAGGGGGATGGTGCAGTTCTTC. The J gene is TRBJ2-1, the V gene TRBV29-1; the match to TRBD2 covers 12 bases. The length of the CDR3 is 16 residues. J lost 12 bases, V lost 3 bases, and 15 bases had no gene match. CDR1 SQVTM and CDR2 ANQGSEA come from the germline V gene.

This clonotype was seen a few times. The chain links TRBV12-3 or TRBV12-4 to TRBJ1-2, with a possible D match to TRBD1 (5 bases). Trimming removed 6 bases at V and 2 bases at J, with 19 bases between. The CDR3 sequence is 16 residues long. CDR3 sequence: CASSDREYIPNYGYTF. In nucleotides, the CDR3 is TGTGCCAGCAGCGACAGAGAATACATACCGAACTATGGCTACACCTTC.

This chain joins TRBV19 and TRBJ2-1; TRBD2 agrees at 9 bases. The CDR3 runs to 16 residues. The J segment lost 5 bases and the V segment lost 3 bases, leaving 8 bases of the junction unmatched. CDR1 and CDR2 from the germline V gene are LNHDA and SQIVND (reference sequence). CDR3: CASSIWASGTNNEQFF. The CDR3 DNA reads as TGTGCCAGTAGTATCTGGGCTAGCGGGACCAACAATGAGCAGTTCTTC.

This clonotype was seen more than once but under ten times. This CDR3 is CSAEFSGGGNEQFF. For the CDR3, the DNA is TGCAGCGCCGAGTTTAGCGGGGGGGGCAATGAGCAGTTCTTC. This chain uses TRBV29-1 with TRBJ2-1; 11 positions match TRBD2. The V segment lost 7 bases and the J segment 6 bases; nucleotides outside the gene matches: 8. The CDR3 has 14 residues. CDR1 is SQVTM, CDR2 ANQGSEA, per germline.

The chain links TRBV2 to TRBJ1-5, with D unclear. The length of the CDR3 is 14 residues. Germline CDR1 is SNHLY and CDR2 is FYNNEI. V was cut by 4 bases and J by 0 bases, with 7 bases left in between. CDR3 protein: CASSAGGSNQPQHF. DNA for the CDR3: TGTGCCAGCAGTGCAGGCGGTAGCAATCAGCCCCAGCATTTT.

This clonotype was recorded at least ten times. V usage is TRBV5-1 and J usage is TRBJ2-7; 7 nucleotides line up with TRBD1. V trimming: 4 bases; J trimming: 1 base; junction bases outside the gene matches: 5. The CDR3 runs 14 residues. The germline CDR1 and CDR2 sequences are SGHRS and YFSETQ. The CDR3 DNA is TGCGCCAGCAGCAAAACAGGGGTATCCTACGAGCAGTACTTC. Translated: CASSKTGVSYEQYF.

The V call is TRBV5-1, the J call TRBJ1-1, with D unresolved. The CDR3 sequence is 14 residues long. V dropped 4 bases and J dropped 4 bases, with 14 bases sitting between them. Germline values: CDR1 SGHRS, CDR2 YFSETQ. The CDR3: CASSASDAPTEAFF. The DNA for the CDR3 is TGCGCCAGCAGCGCATCGGACGCTCCCACTGAAGCTTTCTTT.

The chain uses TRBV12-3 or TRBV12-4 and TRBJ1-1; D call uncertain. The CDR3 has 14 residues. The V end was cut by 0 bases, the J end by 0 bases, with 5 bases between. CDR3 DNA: TGTGCCAGCAGTTTAGCGGTCCTGAACACTGAAGCTTTCTTT. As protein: CASSLAVLNTEAFF.